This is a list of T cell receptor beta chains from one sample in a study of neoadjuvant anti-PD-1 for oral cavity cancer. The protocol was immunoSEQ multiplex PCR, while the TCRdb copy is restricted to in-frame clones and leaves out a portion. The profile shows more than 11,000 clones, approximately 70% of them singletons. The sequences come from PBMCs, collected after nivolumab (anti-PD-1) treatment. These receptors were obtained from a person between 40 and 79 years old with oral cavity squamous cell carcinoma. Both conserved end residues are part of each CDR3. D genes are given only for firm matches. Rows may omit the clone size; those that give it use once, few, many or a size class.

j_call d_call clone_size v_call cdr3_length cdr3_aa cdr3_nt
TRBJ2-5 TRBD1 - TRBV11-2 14 CASSLNTGEETQYF TGTGCCAGCAGCCTGAACACAGGGGAAGAGACCCAGTACTTC
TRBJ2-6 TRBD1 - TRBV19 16 CASRKTGDSGANVLTF TGTGCCAGTAGAAAGACAGGGGACTCTGGGGCCAACGTCCTGACTTTC
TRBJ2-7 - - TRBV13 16 CASSSRTEWSSYEQYF TGTGCCAGCAGCTCCCGGACAGAGTGGAGCTCCTACGAGCAGTACTTC
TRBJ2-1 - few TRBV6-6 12 CASSYSLSEQFF TGTGCCAGCAGTTATAGTTTAAGTGAGCAGTTCTTC
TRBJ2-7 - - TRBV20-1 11 CSGGSSYEQYF TGCAGTGGGGGGAGCTCCTACGAGCAGTACTTC
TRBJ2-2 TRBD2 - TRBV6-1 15 CASSEFGGTAGELFF TGTGCCAGCAGTGAATTCGGGGGGACCGCCGGGGAGCTGTTTTTT
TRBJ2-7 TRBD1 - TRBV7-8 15 CASSLEDRGGYEQYF TGTGCCAGCAGCTTAGAGGACAGGGGTGGGTACGAGCAGTACTTC
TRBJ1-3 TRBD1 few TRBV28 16 CASRSPQGAPGNTIYF TGTGCCAGCAGATCTCCACAGGGGGCGCCAGGAAACACCATATATTTT
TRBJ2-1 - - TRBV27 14 CASSLISTGNEQFF TGTGCCAGCAGTTTAATCTCGACCGGCAATGAGCAGTTCTTC
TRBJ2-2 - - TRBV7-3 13 CASSPRGGGELFF TGTGCCAGCAGCCCCCGGGGAGGCGGGGAGCTGTTTTTT
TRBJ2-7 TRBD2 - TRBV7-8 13 CASSLGLAGLRYF TGTGCCAGCAGCTTAGGGCTAGCGGGATTGAGGTACTTC
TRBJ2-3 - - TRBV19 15 CASSIWAVSTDTQYF TGTGCCAGTAGTATTTGGGCCGTCAGCACAGATACGCAGTATTTT
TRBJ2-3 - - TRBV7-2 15 CASSFVSTSTDTQYF TGTGCCAGCAGCTTTGTATCAACAAGCACAGATACGCAGTATTTT
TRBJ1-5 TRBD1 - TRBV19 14 CASSRPGGNQPQHF TGTGCCAGTAGTAGGCCAGGGGGGAATCAGCCCCAGCATTTT
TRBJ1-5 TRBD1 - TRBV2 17 CASSELTSGRGNQPQHF TGTGCCAGCAGTGAATTAACGTCGGGCAGGGGGAATCAGCCCCAGCATTTT
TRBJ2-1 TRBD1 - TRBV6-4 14 CASSDGTGGNEQFF TGTGCCAGCAGTGACGGGACAGGGGGCAATGAGCAGTTCTTC
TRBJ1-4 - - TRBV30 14 CAWTPGGANEKLFF TGTGCCTGGACCCCGGGGGGGGCTAATGAAAAACTGTTTTTT
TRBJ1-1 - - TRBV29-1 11 CSVGGDTEAFF TGCAGCGTTGGTGGTGACACTGAAGCTTTCTTT
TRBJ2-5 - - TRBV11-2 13 CASTEGPQETQYF TGTGCCAGCACCGAGGGTCCCCAAGAGACCCAGTACTTC
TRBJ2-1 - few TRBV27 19 CASSSGGRVERVVGNEQFF TGTGCCAGCAGTTCCGGCGGCAGGGTGGAAAGGGTTGTCGGGAATGAGCAGTTCTTC
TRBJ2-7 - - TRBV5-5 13 CASTPSSRFEQYF TGTGCCAGCACCCCCTCCTCAAGATTCGAGCAGTACTTC
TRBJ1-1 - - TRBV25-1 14 CASSVSGRTPEAFF TGTGCCAGCAGTGTTTCGGGCCGGACCCCTGAAGCTTTCTTT
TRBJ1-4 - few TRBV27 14 CASSLDRINEKLFF TGTGCCAGCAGTTTAGACAGGATCAATGAAAAACTGTTTTTT
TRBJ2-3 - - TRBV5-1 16 CASSLALAGSTDTQYF TGCGCCAGCAGCTTGGCATTGGCAGGGAGCACAGATACGCAGTATTTT
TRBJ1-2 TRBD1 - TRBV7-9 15 CASSPGTGKNYGYTF TGTGCCAGCAGCCCAGGGACAGGGAAGAACTATGGCTACACCTTC
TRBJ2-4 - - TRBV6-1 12 CASSVIRNIQYF TGTGCCAGCAGTGTAATCAGGAACATTCAGTACTTC
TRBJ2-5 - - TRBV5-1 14 CASSLDVTGETQYF TGCGCCAGCAGCTTGGATGTGACAGGAGAGACCCAGTACTTC
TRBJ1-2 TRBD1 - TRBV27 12 CASSPGGGGYTF TGTGCCAGCAGCCCAGGGGGCGGTGGCTACACCTTC
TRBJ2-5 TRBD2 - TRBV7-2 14 CASSLGGFQETQYF TGTGCCAGCAGCCTGGGAGGGTTCCAAGAGACCCAGTACTTC
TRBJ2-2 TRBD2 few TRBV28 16 CATHPAIPGGTGELFF TGTGCCACCCACCCAGCCATCCCGGGGGGCACCGGGGAGCTGTTTTTT
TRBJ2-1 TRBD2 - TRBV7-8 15 CASSLGGGPSNEQFF TGTGCCAGCAGCCTGGGGGGAGGGCCGTCCAATGAGCAGTTCTTC
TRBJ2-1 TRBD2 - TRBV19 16 CASTAPGASGRNEQFF TGTGCCAGTACCGCTCCCGGGGCTAGCGGGCGGAATGAGCAGTTCTTC
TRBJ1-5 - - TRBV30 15 CAWSPPNSFNQPQHF TGTGCCTGGAGCCCCCCGAACAGCTTCAATCAGCCCCAGCATTTT
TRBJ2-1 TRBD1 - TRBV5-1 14 CASSQGTDYNEQFF TGCGCCAGCAGCCAAGGGACAGACTACAATGAGCAGTTCTTC
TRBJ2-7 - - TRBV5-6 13 CASTQPGSYEQYF TGTGCCAGCACCCAGCCAGGGAGCTACGAGCAGTACTTC
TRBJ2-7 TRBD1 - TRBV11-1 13 CASSRQGIGEQYF TGTGCCAGCAGCCGACAGGGGATCGGCGAGCAGTACTTC
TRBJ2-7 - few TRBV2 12 CASSEMDYEQYF TGTGCCAGCAGTGAAATGGACTACGAGCAGTACTTC
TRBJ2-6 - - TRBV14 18 CASSALLARTSGANVLTF TGTGCCAGCAGCGCCCTCCTCGCGAGAACCTCTGGGGCCAACGTCCTGACTTTC
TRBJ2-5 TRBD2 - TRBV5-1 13 CASIGTTQETQYF TGCGCCAGCATCGGGACTACACAAGAGACCCAGTACTTC
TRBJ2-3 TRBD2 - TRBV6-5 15 CATSVGGRALDTQYF TGTGCCACCTCGGTCGGTGGGAGGGCCCTAGATACGCAGTATTTT
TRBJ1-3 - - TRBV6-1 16 CASSAKGNRPGNTIYF TGTGCCAGCAGTGCCAAAGGGAATCGTCCTGGAAACACCATATATTTT
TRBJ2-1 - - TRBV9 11 CASSARNEQFF TGTGCCAGCAGCGCTAGGAATGAGCAGTTCTTC
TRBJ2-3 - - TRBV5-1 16 CASSLAGKRGTDTQYF TGCGCCAGCAGCTTGGCGGGCAAAAGGGGCACAGATACGCAGTATTTT
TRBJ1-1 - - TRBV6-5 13 CASSVDAFRGAFF TGTGCCAGCAGTGTAGACGCTTTCAGGGGAGCTTTCTTT
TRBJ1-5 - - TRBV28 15 CASRAGPTGNQPQHF TGTGCCAGCAGGGCAGGCCCGACAGGCAATCAGCCCCAGCATTTT
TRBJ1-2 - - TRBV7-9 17 CASSLDSTALWLHGYTF TGTGCCAGCAGCTTAGATTCAACGGCCCTTTGGCTACATGGCTACACCTTC
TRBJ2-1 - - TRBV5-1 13 CASSFSLNNEQFF TGCGCCAGCAGCTTCTCCTTAAACAATGAGCAGTTCTTC
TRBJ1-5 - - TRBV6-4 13 CASSAETDQPQHF TGTGCCAGCAGTGCCGAGACAGATCAGCCCCAGCATTTT